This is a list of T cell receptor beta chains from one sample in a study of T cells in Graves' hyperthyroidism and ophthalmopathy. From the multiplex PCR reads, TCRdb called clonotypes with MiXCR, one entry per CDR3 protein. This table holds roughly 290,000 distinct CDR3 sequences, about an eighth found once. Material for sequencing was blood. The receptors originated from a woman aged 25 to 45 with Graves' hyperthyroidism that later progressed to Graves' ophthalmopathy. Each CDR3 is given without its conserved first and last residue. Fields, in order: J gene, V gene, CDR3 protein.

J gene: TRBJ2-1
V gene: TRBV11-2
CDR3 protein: ASSPPWGRDNEQF

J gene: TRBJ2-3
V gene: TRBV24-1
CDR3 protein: ATSDPGTSGTDTEY

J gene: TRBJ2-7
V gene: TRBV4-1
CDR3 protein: ASSQPGQGREQY

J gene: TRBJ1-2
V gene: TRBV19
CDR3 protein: ASSGGSNPYGYT

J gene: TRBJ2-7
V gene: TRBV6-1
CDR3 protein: ASSGTQRGAPEQY

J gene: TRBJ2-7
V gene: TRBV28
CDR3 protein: ASSFSGHEQY

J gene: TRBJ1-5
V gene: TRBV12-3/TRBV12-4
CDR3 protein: ASSFSGQANQPQH

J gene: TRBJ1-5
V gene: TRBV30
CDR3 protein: AWSVRISLGQPQH

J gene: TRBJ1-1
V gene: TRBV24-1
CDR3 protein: ATSWDREDMNTEAF

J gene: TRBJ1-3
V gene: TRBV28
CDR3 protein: ASSPAPGQGTGNTIY

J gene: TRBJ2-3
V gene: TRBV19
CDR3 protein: ASSTPDSVTDTQY

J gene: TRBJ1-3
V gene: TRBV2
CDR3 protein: ASQGPSSGNTIY

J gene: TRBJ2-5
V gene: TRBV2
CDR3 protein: ASLGGSGRAVETQY

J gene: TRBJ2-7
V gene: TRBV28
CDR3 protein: ATHAGTGAYEQY

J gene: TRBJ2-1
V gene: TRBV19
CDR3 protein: AVGRRSSYNEQF

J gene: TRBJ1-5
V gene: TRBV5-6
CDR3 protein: ASSPGQYNQPQH

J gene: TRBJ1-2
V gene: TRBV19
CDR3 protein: ASSWAGQGAHTDYGYT

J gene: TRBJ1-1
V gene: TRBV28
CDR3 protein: ASRPTGWEEAF

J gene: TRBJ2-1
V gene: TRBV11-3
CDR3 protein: ASIGRGNEQF

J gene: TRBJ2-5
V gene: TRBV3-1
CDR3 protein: ASSQQGGIETQY

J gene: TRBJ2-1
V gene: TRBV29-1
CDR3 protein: SVENAGQDSAGGIYNEQF

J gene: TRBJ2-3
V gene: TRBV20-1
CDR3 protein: SARDHTTRADTQY

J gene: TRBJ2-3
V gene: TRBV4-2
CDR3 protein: ASSQSLAGGADTQY

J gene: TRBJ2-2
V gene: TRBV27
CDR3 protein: ASSSRGSGVAGELF

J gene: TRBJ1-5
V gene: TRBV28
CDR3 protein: ASSRRQLNQPQH

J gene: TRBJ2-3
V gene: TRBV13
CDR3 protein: ASSSWTGLLTDTQY

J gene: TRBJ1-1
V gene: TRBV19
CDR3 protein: ASSTGGRIAEAF

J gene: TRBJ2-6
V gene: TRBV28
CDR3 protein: ASSRTQTGANVLT

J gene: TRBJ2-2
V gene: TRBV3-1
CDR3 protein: ASLEAAGELF

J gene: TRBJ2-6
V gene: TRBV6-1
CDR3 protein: ASSDPSGANVLT

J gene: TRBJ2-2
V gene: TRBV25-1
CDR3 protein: ASSELQGNTGELF

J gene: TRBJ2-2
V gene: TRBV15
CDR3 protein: ATSTEYDKNTGELF

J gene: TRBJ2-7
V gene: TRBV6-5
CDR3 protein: ASSYWGRGRHEQY

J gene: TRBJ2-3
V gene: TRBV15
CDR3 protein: ATSSLVAGGWTGSTDTQY

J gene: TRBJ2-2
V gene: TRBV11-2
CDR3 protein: ASSLVGTGELF

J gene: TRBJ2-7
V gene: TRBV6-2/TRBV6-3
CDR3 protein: ASSPGLAESSYEQY

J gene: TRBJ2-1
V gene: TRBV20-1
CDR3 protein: SALPRYSGRNEQF

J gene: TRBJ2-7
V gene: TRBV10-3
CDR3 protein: AIRWNEMAYEQY

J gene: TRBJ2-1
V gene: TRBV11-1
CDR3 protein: ASSQERGWNEQF

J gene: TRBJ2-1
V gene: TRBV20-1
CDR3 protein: SASPPDRYNEQF

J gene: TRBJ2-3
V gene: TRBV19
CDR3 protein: ASSIGDTQY

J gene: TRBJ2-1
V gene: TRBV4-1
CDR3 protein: ASSQGISRNYNEQF

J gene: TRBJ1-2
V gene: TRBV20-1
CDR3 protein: SARWDLRSHT

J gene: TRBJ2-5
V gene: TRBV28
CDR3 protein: ASRDRGKETQY

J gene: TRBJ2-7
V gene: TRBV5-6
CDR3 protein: ASSWDRASPYEQY